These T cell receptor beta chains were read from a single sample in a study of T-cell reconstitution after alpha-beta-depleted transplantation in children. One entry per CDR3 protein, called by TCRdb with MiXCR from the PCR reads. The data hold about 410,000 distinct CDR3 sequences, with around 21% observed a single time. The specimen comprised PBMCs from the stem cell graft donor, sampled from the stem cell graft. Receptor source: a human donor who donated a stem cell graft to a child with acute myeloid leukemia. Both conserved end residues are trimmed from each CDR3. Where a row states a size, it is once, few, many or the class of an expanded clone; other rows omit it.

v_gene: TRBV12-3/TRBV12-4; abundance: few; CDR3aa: ASSAPYNEQF
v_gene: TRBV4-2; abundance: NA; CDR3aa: ASSHRGVRDEQF
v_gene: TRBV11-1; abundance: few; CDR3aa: ASSTNSASGRFLPYNEQF
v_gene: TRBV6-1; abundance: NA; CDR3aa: ASSTTGIGSNQPQH
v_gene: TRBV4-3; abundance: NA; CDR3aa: ASSQERGAGELF
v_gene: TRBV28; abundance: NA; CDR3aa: ASSASETGSSEQY
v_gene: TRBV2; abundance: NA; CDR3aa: ASSEVNQPQH
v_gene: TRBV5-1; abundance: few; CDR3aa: ASSLPTASQTF
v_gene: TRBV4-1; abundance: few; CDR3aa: ASSQVPELRLVVSGTQY
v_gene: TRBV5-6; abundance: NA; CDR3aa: ASSLRVTSGRRGENEQF
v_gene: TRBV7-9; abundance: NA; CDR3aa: ASSPNPPGETQY
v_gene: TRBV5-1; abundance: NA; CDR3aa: ASSAGTAKETQY
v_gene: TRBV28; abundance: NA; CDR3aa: ASSWDRGKTQY
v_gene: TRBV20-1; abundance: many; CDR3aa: SARDSRAVQETQY
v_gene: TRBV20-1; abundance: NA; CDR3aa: SARAVGQGFQPQH
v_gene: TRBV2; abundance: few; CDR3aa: ASAPPGYQETQY
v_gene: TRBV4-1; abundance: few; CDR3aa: ASSQTGDPYNEQF
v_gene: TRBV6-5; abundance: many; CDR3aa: ASSYSGTSGVNEQF
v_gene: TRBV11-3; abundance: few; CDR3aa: ASSFSSIETQY
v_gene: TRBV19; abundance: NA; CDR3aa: ASSLTGTLGADTQY
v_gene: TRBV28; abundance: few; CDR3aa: ASSLLLFRLAGRAVNNEQF
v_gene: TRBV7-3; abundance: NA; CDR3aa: ASGTSSSYNEQF
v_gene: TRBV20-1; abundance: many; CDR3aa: SARERGKTYEQY
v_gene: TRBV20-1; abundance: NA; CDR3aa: SARKGPGELF
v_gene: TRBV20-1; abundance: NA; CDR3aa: SAPPSGGNTIY
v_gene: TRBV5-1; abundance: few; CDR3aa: ASSLADRGIQY
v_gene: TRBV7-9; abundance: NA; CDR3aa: ASSLVVGDRDTEAF
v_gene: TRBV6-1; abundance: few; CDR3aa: ASSDRDRVPYEQY
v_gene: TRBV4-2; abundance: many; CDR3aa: ASSLSSTGLSYNEQF
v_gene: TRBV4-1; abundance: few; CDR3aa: ASSQDRRLSYEQY
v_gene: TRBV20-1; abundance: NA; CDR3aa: CAREFGSGTSYEQY
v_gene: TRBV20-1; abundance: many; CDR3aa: SATGLADYNEQF
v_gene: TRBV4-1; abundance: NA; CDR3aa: ASSQTAFGPQH
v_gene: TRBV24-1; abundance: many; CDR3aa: ATSQGYEQY
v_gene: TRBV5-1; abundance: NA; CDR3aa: ASSLASRSTDTQY
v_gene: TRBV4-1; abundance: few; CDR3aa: ASSQDVGYNEQF
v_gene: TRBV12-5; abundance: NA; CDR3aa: ASGSGTRVYNEQF
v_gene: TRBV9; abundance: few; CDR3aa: ASSVGDYNTGELF
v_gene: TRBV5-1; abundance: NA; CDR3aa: ASSLASSGGKQF
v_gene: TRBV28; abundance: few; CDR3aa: ASSFEGSGANVLT
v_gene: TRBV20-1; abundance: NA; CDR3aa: SASNELGTDTQY
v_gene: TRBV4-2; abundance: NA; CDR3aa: ASSQELAGTDTQY
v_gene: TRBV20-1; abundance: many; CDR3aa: SARDERLGPLGELF
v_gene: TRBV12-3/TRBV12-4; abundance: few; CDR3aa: ASSLRSDSNQPQH
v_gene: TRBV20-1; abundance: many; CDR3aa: SAPPALGSPLH
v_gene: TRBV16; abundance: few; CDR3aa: ASSQSGEKLF
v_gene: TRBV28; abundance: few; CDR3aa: ASSFTGLAGVGSYNEQF
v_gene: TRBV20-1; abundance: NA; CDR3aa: SAQALATRLPSTDTQY
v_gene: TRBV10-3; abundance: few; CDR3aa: AIRATDLYVSDTQY
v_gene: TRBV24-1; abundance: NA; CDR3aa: ATSESWTSGRTSSYNEQF
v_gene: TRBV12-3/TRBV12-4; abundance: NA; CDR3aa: ASSFSESSYEQY
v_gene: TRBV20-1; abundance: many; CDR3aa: SARGLAGVETQY